This T cell receptor beta chain stems from a study of cytomegalovirus exposure and HLA in healthy donors. The PCR contained 60 Vbeta and 13 Jbeta primers. Produced via immunoSEQ multiplex PCR; TCRdb's table is partial and in-frame only. The table includes about 180,000 clones, approximately 80% detected once. Points on this clone: Its antigen is unknown.

Per the germline V gene, CDR1 is KGHSH and CDR2 is LQKENI. CDR3 length: 14 amino acids. Trimming took off 6 bases at V and 0 bases at J, with 8 bases between the two ends. Study-wide findings and caveats: Later analysis associated a missense DCLRE1C variant with TCR beta V- and J-gene trimming. Cytomegalovirus-associated TCR beta chains were listed, numbering more than 150.

The chain links TRBV18 to TRBJ1-4, with D unclear. This clonotype was sampled from a girl between 10 and 17 years old in good health and CMV-seropositive. Sequenced input: PBMCs. This CDR3 is CASSYTATNEKLFF. The CDR3 DNA reads as TGTGCCAGCTCTTATACGGCAACTAATGAAAAACTGTTTTTT.